These 15 T cell receptor beta chains were all obtained from the same sample, sequenced in a study of T cells in Graves' hyperthyroidism and ophthalmopathy (dated by TCRdb to about 2019). To prepare the library, multiplex PCR was applied. The sample was run on an Illumina HiSeq 2000. The TCR beta CDR3 regions were amplified from RNA transcripts. The TCR CDR3 was subjected to a first round of RT-PCR using the HTBI primer set and the Qiagen OneStep RT-PCR kit. TCRdb reran the public reads through fastp at Q25 and MiXCR, keeping productive beta chains. Each CDR3 protein gets just one entry, which takes the most common genes and DNA from the rows behind it. The sample records about 380,000 distinct CDR3 sequences, roughly 14% of which are singletons. The ten largest clones capture 20% of the sample. The sample taken for sequencing was blood. The source of these receptors is a young man with Graves' hyperthyroidism that later progressed to Graves' ophthalmopathy.

There are a few counts of this clonotype. The rearrangement links TRBV19 to TRBJ1-2; 9 bases line up with TRBD1. Germline lookup yields CDR1 LNHDA and CDR2 SQIVND (reference sequence). J lost 4 bases, V lost 3 bases, and 6 bases had no gene match. This CDR3 is 15 amino acids long. The CDR3 loop reads CASSMGTGTLYGYTF. CDR3 nucleotide sequence: TGTGCCAGTAGTATGGGGACAGGGACCCTCTATGGCTACACCTTC.

The sample holds a few counts of this clonotype. The J gene is TRBJ2-1, the V gene TRBV6-6; TRBD2 aligns across 7 bases. Trimming cost V 2 bases and J 8 bases; bases outside gene matches: 9. This CDR3 comprises 15 residues. Per germline, CDR1 MNHNY and CDR2 SVGAGI (reference sequence). The CDR3 DNA reads TGTGCCAGCAGTTACCTGACGGGGGGAGGGGATGAGCAGTTCTTC. Translated, it gives CASSYLTGGGDEQFF.

This clonotype was seen ten or more times. The chain has TRBV7-9 and TRBJ2-7, with 7 bases fitting TRBD1. The CDR3 extends over 15 amino acids. From germline, CDR1 is SEHNR and CDR2 FQNEAQ (reference sequence). V lost 5 bases, J lost 3 bases, and 10 bases stayed unmatched. The CDR3 DNA sequence: TGTGCCAGCAGCCTCGACGGGACAGAGAACTACGAGCAGTACTTC. It yields the protein CASSLDGTENYEQYF.

CDR3 coding DNA: TGTGCCAGCAGCCACGTCGCGGACAGGGTACCCCCTGGAAACACCATATATTTT. Translation: CASSHVADRVPPGNTIYF. The gene calls are TRBV5-6 and TRBJ1-3; 8 bases match TRBD1. Germline CDR1 and CDR2: SGHDT and YYEEEE. With V trimmed by 4 bases and J by 2 bases, 14 bases remained unmatched. The CDR3 runs to 18 residues. Supplemented by reference TRBV5-6 and TRBJ1-3, the full variable domain reads DAGVTQSPTHLIKTRGQQVTLRCSPKSGHDTVSWYQQALGQGPQFIFQYYEEEERQRGNFPDRFSGHQFPNYSSELNVNALLLGDSALYLCASSHVADRVPPGNTIYFGEGSWLTVV.

In its sample, this clonotype was seen many times. The rearrangement uses TRBV7-8 and TRBJ2-5, with a possible D match to TRBD2 (6 bases). V was pared by 5 bases and J by 3 bases, with 13 bases between. Looked up from germline, CDR1 is SGHVS and CDR2 is FQNEAQ. The CDR3 contains 14 residues. The CDR3 DNA reads as TGTGCCAGCAGCCCTATGGGGGGAGAAGAGACCCAGTACTTC. It translates to CASSPMGGEETQYF.

In this sample, this clonotype turned up a few times. Given a much more abundant clone one base away, this may be a read error. V and J are TRBV12-3 or TRBV12-4 and TRBJ1-1; D unresolved. This CDR3 has 15 residues. As DNA, the CDR3 is TGTGCCGGCAGTTTAAGATTAAGGCTCGGGCAGGTAGCTTTCTTT. Translating it yields CAGSLRLRLGQVAFF.

This clonotype has at least ten counts. The chain carries TRBV7-9 and TRBJ2-2; D remains ambiguous. Germline CDR1 reads SEHNR; CDR2 reads FQNEAQ (reference sequence). The V gene lost 5 bases and the J gene lost 5 bases, with 3 bases spanning the gap. CDR3 length: 11 residues. For the CDR3, the DNA is TGTGCCAGCAGCCTTACCGGGGAGCTGTTTTTT. This translates into CASSLTGELFF.

The chain has TRBV6-4 and TRBJ1-5, with D hard to call. The CDR3 sequence is 17 residues long. The V end lost 3 bases, the J end lost 1 base, and 16 bases lay between the germline ends. Germline V gives CDR1 MRHNA, CDR2 SNTAGT. The DNA for the CDR3 is TGTGCCAGCAGTGAATGGAATCGAGGGCGCAGCAATCAGCCCCAGCATTTT. Translated: CASSEWNRGRSNQPQHF.

In its sample, this clonotype was seen many times. The chain is built from TRBV7-9 and TRBJ2-3; 7 bases agree with TRBD1. The CDR3 is made up of 15 amino acids. Unmatched junction bases numbered 4, after V lost 0 bases and J lost 4 bases. Per germline, CDR1 SEHNR and CDR2 FQNEAQ (reference sequence). The CDR3 DNA reads as TGTGCCAGCAGCTTAGCGGACAGGAGCGCAGATACGCAGTATTTT. This codes for CASSLADRSADTQYF.

This clonotype has ten or more counts. This sequence joins TRBV5-1 and TRBJ2-7; 11 bases match TRBD2. From germline, CDR1 is SGHRS and CDR2 YFSETQ. This CDR3 region has 14 residues. V trimming: 4 bases; J trimming: 4 bases; junction bases outside the gene matches: 4. The CDR3, as DNA: TGCGCCAGCAGCACCGGGACTAGCGGATACGAGCAGTACTTC. Amino acids: CASSTGTSGYEQYF.

In this sample, this clonotype turned up many times. The chain uses TRBV11-3 and TRBJ2-5; 7 nucleotides line up with TRBD1. CDR1 is SGHNT, CDR2 YENEEA, per germline. The trim removed 4 bases at V and 5 bases at J, leaving 10 bases unmatched. The CDR3 spans 15 residues. CDR3: CASSSKPDRAETQYF. CDR3 bases: TGTGCCAGCAGCTCCAAACCCGACAGGGCGGAGACCCAGTACTTC.

This clonotype was detected many times. The J gene is TRBJ1-4, the V gene TRBV20-1, with 7 positions matching TRBD1. There are 12 residues in the CDR3. Germline trimming cut 7 bases from V and 2 bases from J; bases unmatched to any gene: 1. Germline loops: CDR1 DFQATT, CDR2 SNEGSKA (reference sequence). The DNA of the CDR3 is TGCAGTGGCAGGGGGACTAATGAAAAACTGTTTTTT. It encodes CSGRGTNEKLFF.

The chain couples TRBV4-1 to TRBJ2-7; D gene uncertain. V lost 0 bases to trimming and J lost 5 bases, with 5 bases between them. The CDR3 consists of 12 residues. CDR1 MGHRA and CDR2 YSYEKL come from the germline V gene. The CDR3 region has the DNA TGCGCCAGCAGCCAAGACAGAAACGAGCAGTACTTC. This gives the protein CASSQDRNEQYF.

This clonotype was picked up many times. The J gene is TRBJ1-1, the V gene TRBV9; D is unclear. CDR3 length equals 14 residues. Trimming left V 0 bases short and J 2 bases short, with 8 bases between. Germline lookup yields CDR1 SGDLS and CDR2 YYNGEE. This CDR3 is CASSVGRANTEAFF. CDR3 nucleotide sequence: TGTGCCAGCAGCGTAGGGAGGGCTAACACTGAAGCTTTCTTT.

This clonotype was seen ten or more times. The chain links TRBV28 to TRBJ2-1, with 9 bases lining up with TRBD1. With V trimmed by 7 bases and J by 4 bases, 17 bases remained unmatched. Per germline, CDR1 MDHEN and CDR2 SYDVKM. The CDR3 is 18 residues long. In DNA form, the CDR3 reads TGTGCCAGCACCCCGAGGGGGTCCGGGACAGGGCGATACAATGAGCAGTTCTTC. Its protein product is CASTPRGSGTGRYNEQFF.